This T cell receptor beta chain is drawn from a study of radiation and T cells in renal cell carcinoma. Study as a whole: Nephrectomy followed 15 Gy stereotactic body radiation by 4 weeks.

The method was immunoSEQ multiplex PCR; TCRdb's version includes in-frame clones alone and lacks a portion of them. Found here are 100,000 to 150,000 clones, approximately 85% of them singletons; the top ten hold 5.8%. Specified time point: blood 2 weeks post-SBRT. Treatment here: 15 Gy SBRT to primary tumor, nephrectomy 4 weeks later. Serial blood draws occurred at baseline and 2 and 4 weeks post-SBRT. The tumor was a clear cell renal cell carcinoma. As regards this clone: Its specificity is unknown.

The CDR3 spans 14 residues. V lost 8 bases to trimming and J lost 4 bases, with 15 bases between them. In germline, CDR1 is SNHLY, CDR2 FYNNEI. Overall study results and limits: In blood, top tumor clones expanded by 2 weeks, shrinking by 4.

V and J are TRBV2 and TRBJ2-1; perhaps TRBD2 as D (5 bases). The source material was blood, sampled from a patient whose treatment included radiotherapy and nephrectomy. The clonotype comes from a man over 45 with renal cell carcinoma. The CDR3 reads CASRRGSQYNEQFF. CDR3 DNA sequence: TGTGCCAGCCGCCGAGGGTCCCAATACAATGAGCAGTTCTTC.